The 7 T cell receptor beta chains below were found in one sample sequenced in a study of blood T cell repertoires in COVID-19. Sequencing used immunoSEQ multiplex PCR; TCRdb keeps in-frame clones, though not all of them. The sample has roughly 350,000 clones, approximately 89% seen once. Sequencing used peripheral blood. Receptors were obtained from a woman aged 25 to 39 with COVID-19, enrolled during active disease.

The chain is built from TRBV7-6 and TRBJ2-7; the D gene is possibly TRBD1 (5 bases). Germline V CDR1 and CDR2: SGHVS, FNYEAQ. The CDR3 spans 15 residues. V was cut by 1 base and J by 3 bases, with 13 bases left in between. The CDR3 region is CASSLVRDGHYEQYF. For the CDR3, the DNA is TGTGCCAGCAGCTTAGTACGAGACGGACACTACGAGCAGTACTTC.

This clone was detected only once. The chain is built from TRBV15 and TRBJ2-1; possibly TRBD2 for D (5 bases). Deletions cut 0 bases from V and 5 bases from J, with 14 bases between. The CDR3 loop spans 16 amino acids. Per germline, CDR1 LNHNV and CDR2 YYDKDF (reference sequence). The CDR3 DNA sequence: TGTGCCACCAGCAGAGATCGAGGGTGGGGAGACAATGAGCAGTTCTTC. The encoded protein is CATSRDRGWGDNEQFF.

This clone was recorded only once. The chain employs TRBV18 and TRBJ2-7, with 11 bases aligning to TRBD2. Germline V gene data show CDR1 as KGHSH and CDR2 as LQKENI. This CDR3 spans 14 amino acids. V lost 3 bases and J lost 6; bases outside the gene matches: 4. The CDR3 protein is CASSPSLAGGEQYF. In nucleotides, the CDR3 is TGTGCCAGCTCACCCTCCCTAGCGGGGGGCGAGCAGTACTTC.

This clone showed up just once. The V and J genes are TRBV20-1 and TRBJ1-1, with no clear D. The V and J ends lost 4 bases and 1 base respectively, with 4 bases between them. Germline CDR1 reads DFQATT; CDR2 reads SNEGSKA (reference sequence). This CDR3 comprises 11 residues. The CDR3 is CSANKNTEAFF. The CDR3 nucleotides are TGCAGTGCTAATAAGAACACTGAAGCTTTCTTT.

The V gene is TRBV6-5, the J gene TRBJ1-2; 10 nucleotides line up with TRBD1. Germline CDR1 and CDR2: MNHEY and SVGAGI. The trim removed 0 bases at V and 7 bases at J, leaving 5 bases unmatched. This CDR3 has 15 residues. DNA of the CDR3: TGTGCCAGCAGTTACTCGACAGGGGGCGCTTCTGGCTACACCTTC. Its protein product is CASSYSTGGASGYTF.

The DNA for the CDR3 is TGTGCCAGTAGTCTCGGACAGGGAAATATGGAGACCCAGTACTTC. Its protein product is CASSLGQGNMETQYF. This chain uses TRBV19 with TRBJ2-5; TRBD1 agrees at 8 bases. Germline loops: CDR1 LNHDA, CDR2 SQIVND (reference sequence). The length of the CDR3 is 15 residues. V shed 5 bases, J shed 5 bases, and the junction held 10 bases outside the gene matches.

The chain employs TRBV9 and TRBJ1-4; D is unclear. Looked up from germline, CDR1 is SGDLS and CDR2 is YYNGEE. The CDR3 spans 17 residues. V was cut by 3 bases and J by 3 bases, with 18 bases left in between. CDR3 residues: CASSDGRGGEANEKLFF. The DNA of the CDR3 is TGTGCCAGCAGCGACGGACGCGGAGGAGAAGCTAATGAAAAACTGTTTTTT.